A single sample gave rise to the 3 T cell receptor beta chains below, sequenced in a study of shared clonotypes between healthy human individuals. Produced via immunoSEQ multiplex PCR; TCRdb's table is partial and in-frame only. This sample has some 1,900,000 clones, with less than 95% found just once. Naive-designated CD8 cells lacked CD45RO, were positively enriched for CCR7, and omitted terminally differentiated effector memory CD45RA+ cells. The specimen was naive CD8+ T cells sorted from blood. The receptors were sampled from a man aged 18 to 35 in good health.

This chain uses TRBV4-1 with TRBJ2-7; TRBD1 might be the D (6 bases). The CDR3 has 14 amino acids. V was pared by 5 bases and J by 0 bases, with 11 bases between. The V gene's germline CDR1 is MGHRA and CDR2 YSYEKL. CDR3 residues: CASSFRTDSYEQYF. CDR3 coding DNA: TGCGCCAGCAGCTTTCGGACAGACTCCTACGAGCAGTACTTC.

This clone was counted once. The rearrangement joins TRBV30 to TRBJ2-1; 9 bases fit TRBD2. The germline gives CDR1 GTSNPN, CDR2 SVGIG (reference sequence). The length of the CDR3 is 16 residues. V trimming: 4 bases; J trimming: 5 bases; junction bases outside the gene matches: 12. The CDR3 DNA reads as TGTGCCTGGAACCCGACAGAGCGGGGGGTCAACAATGAGCAGTTCTTC. Translating gives CAWNPTERGVNNEQFF.

The chain carries TRBV7-6 and TRBJ2-7, with 9 bases lining up with TRBD1. CDR1 is SGHVS, CDR2 FNYEAQ, per germline. The junction had 4 bases not matched to a gene; V was cut back by 1 base and J by 0 bases. This CDR3 has 16 amino acids. CDR3 in amino acids: CASSLDGTGSSYEQYF. The CDR3, as DNA: TGTGCCAGCAGCTTAGACGGGACAGGGAGCTCCTACGAGCAGTACTTC.